In this sample, the clone carrying this T cell receptor beta chain turned up many times. This sample stems from a study of T cells in Graves' hyperthyroidism and ophthalmopathy. Study at large: Prior to any treatment, at the point of initial diagnosis, peripheral blood was collected.

CDR1 and CDR2 from the germline V gene are LGHDT and YNNKEL (reference sequence). V was cut by 1 base and J by 4 bases, with 10 bases left in between. CDR3 length equals 14 residues. RNA transcripts were the template for amplifying TCR beta CDR3 regions. When the TCR CDR3 underwent first-round RT-PCR, the HTBI primer set was used. In TCRdb, the multiplex PCR reads were re-called with MiXCR into one record per CDR3 protein. Found here are about 400,000 distinct CDR3 sequences, roughly an eighth of them singletons; the top ten hold less than 6.5%. Diagnosis rested on symptoms, serum thyroxine and TRAb, thyroid ultrasound, and orbital computed tomography.

The TCR sequence derives from a woman between 18 and 29 years old with Graves' hyperthyroidism. The sequencing input was blood. The rearrangement links TRBV3-1 to TRBJ1-1, with no clear D. This CDR3 is CASSQASRTTEAFF. CDR3 in DNA: TGTGCCAGCAGCCAAGCATCAAGGACCACTGAAGCTTTCTTT.